One and the same sample provided the 19 T cell receptor beta chains below, sequenced in a study of response to subunit inactivated influenza vaccine. TCRdb re-called the RT-PCR reads with MiXCR, one entry per CDR3 protein. The sample records approximately 730,000 distinct CDR3 sequences, 14% being singletons. The material was PBMCs from blood, obtained about 14 days before vaccination. Receptor source: a man aged 50 to 60 who received an inactivated influenza vaccine.

This clonotype appeared a few times. This chain links TRBV24-1 with TRBJ2-1; TRBD2 matches at 7 bases. Germline V gene lookup returns CDR1 KGHDR and CDR2 SFDVKD. The CDR3 is made up of 14 amino acids. With V trimmed by 9 bases and J by 6 bases, 10 bases remained unmatched. The CDR3 spells CATGVAGAINEQFF. CDR3 in DNA: TGTGCCACCGGGGTTGCGGGAGCCATCAATGAGCAGTTCTTC.

This clonotype came up many times. The gene calls are TRBV2 and TRBJ1-4; TRBD1 is a possible D gene (5 bases). The CDR3 is made up of 12 amino acids. The V gene's germline CDR1 is SNHLY and CDR2 FYNNEI. V lost 0 bases, J lost 10 bases, and 6 bases lay in between. The DNA for the CDR3 is TGTGCCAGCAGTGAAGCGGGACGAAAACTGTTTTTT. This encodes CASSEAGRKLFF.

The chain uses TRBV18 and TRBJ2-7; possibly TRBD1 or TRBD2 for D (5 bases each). V was cut by 2 bases and J by 2 bases, with 13 bases left in between. Germline V gene lookup returns CDR1 KGHSH and CDR2 LQKENI. The CDR3 is 15 amino acids. The CDR3 DNA reads as TGTGCCAGCTCACCAGAGTTTGGGGGAGCCTACGAGCAGTACTTC. The encoded protein is CASSPEFGGAYEQYF.

This clonotype was recorded a few times. The chain employs TRBV20-1 and TRBJ2-5; possible D gene TRBD2, 6 bases. Germline V lookup: CDR1 DFQATT, CDR2 SNEGSKA (reference sequence). Trimming removed 2 bases at V and 7 bases at J, with 11 bases between. The CDR3 is 12 residues long. Here the CDR3 DNA reads TGCAGTGCTAGATGGAGGCGGGGGACCCAGTACTTC. Translating it yields CSARWRRGTQYF.

V is TRBV19 and J is TRBJ2-7; no reliable D call. Germline values: CDR1 LNHDA, CDR2 SQIVND (reference sequence). CDR3 length equals 14 residues. V was shortened by 5 bases and J by 0 bases, with 11 bases between the two germline ends. In nucleotides, the CDR3 is TGTGCCAGTAGTTTGTCAGAGCCCTCCTACGAGCAGTACTTC. This gives the protein CASSLSEPSYEQYF.

The sample holds a few counts of this clonotype. The V call is TRBV27, the J call TRBJ2-3; 10 bases map to TRBD2. V was pared by 4 bases and J by 4 bases, with 8 bases of the junction left unmatched. The CDR3 consists of 16 residues. Germline CDR1 is MNHEY and CDR2 is SMNVEV (reference sequence). The CDR3 region is CASSSQRGGLADTQYF. As DNA, the CDR3 is TGTGCCAGCAGTTCCCAGCGGGGGGGCCTGGCAGATACGCAGTATTTT.

There are many counts of this clonotype. V usage is TRBV12-3 or TRBV12-4 and J usage is TRBJ1-3, with 8 bases identical to TRBD1. CDR3 length: 14 amino acids. The V and J ends lost 10 bases and 2 bases, in that order; junction bases with no gene match: 7. The CDR3 DNA is TGTGCCACCGAGGACAGGGACGCTGGAAACACCATATATTTT. Its translation: CATEDRDAGNTIYF.

In this sample, this clonotype turned up a few times. This chain connects TRBV10-2 to TRBJ2-7, with D unresolved. Germline CDR1 WSHSY, CDR2 SAAADI. Trimming removed 0 bases from V and 4 bases from J, with 7 bases in between. This CDR3 comprises 13 residues. The CDR3: CASSESITYEQYF. The CDR3 DNA follows: TGCGCCAGCAGTGAGTCGATCACTTACGAGCAGTACTTC.

The chain joins TRBV6-1 to TRBJ2-7; D is uncertain. This CDR3 is built from 13 residues. Germline CDR1 is MNHNS and CDR2 is SASEGT. The germline V and J ends were trimmed by 0 bases and 9 bases, with 12 bases remaining between them. The CDR3 nucleotides are TGTGCCAGCAGTGAAGCGGAACCCCAAGGGCAGTACTTC. Residues: CASSEAEPQGQYF.

This clonotype has just a few counts. V usage is TRBV20-1 and J usage is TRBJ2-1, with TRBD2 identical over 9 bases. The CDR3 runs to 14 residues. V gave up 6 bases and J gave up 9 bases; unmatched junction bases: 12. Germline lookup yields CDR1 DFQATT and CDR2 SNEGSKA (reference sequence). This CDR3 reads CSANRLAEGAEQFF. The CDR3 DNA reads as TGCAGTGCCAACCGACTAGCGGAGGGGGCTGAGCAGTTCTTC.

This clonotype has a handful of counts. The chain recombines TRBV3-1 with TRBJ1-2; D remains ambiguous. Trimming cost V 4 bases and J 2 bases, with 11 bases left between them. Germline V gives CDR1 LGHDT, CDR2 YNNKEL (reference sequence). The CDR3 consists of 14 residues. DNA for the CDR3: TGTGCCAGCAGCCCTACAACAGAGAACTATGGCTACACCTTC. Translating it yields CASSPTTENYGYTF.

V and J are TRBV19 and TRBJ1-5; D unclear. The CDR3 covers 16 residues. CDR1 is LNHDA and CDR2 is SQIVND in the germline V gene (reference sequence). V was pared by 6 bases and J by 2 bases, with 17 bases between. CDR3: CASRAEHGRGNQPQHF. CDR3 bases: TGTGCCAGTAGAGCGGAGCACGGGAGGGGCAATCAGCCCCAGCATTTT.

This clonotype was detected a few times. This sequence joins TRBV20-1 and TRBJ1-4; D is possibly TRBD1 (5 bases). The CDR3 extends over 15 amino acids. Trimming left V 3 bases short and J 3 bases short, with 14 bases between. Per the germline V gene, CDR1 is DFQATT and CDR2 is SNEGSKA (reference sequence). In DNA, the CDR3 is TGCAGTGCTAGGCGGCAGGGACCGGCTAATGAAAAACTGTTTTTT. Translation: CSARRQGPANEKLFF.

Only a few counts were recorded for this clonotype. The chain employs TRBV7-3 and TRBJ2-5; D unresolved. V lost 5 bases and J lost 6, with 10 bases in between. Germline values: CDR1 SGHTA, CDR2 FQGTGA. There are 12 residues in the CDR3. The CDR3 sequence: CASSPISKTQYF. The DNA for the CDR3 is TGTGCCAGCAGCCCGATAAGTAAGACCCAGTACTTC.

This chain links TRBV6-2 or TRBV6-3 with TRBJ1-5, with no clear D. V shed 6 bases and J shed 0 bases, with 6 bases lying between them. CDR1 and CDR2 from the germline V gene are MNHEY and SVGEGT. The CDR3 has 13 amino acids. CDR3 nucleotide sequence: TGTGCCAGCAGGAACCCTAGCAATCAGCCCCAGCATTTT. This encodes CASRNPSNQPQHF.

This clonotype turned up a few times. One end of the junction fails to match germline, which may point to a read error. The rearrangement joins TRBV4-3 to TRBJ2-7; no firm D call. The length of the CDR3 is 15 residues. Germline V gene data show CDR1 as LGHNA and CDR2 as YSLEER. DNA for the CDR3: TGCGCCAGCAGCCAAGTAGGCCTAAACTCCGACGAGCAGTACTTC. Protein: CASSQVGLNSDEQYF.

This clonotype was seen at least ten times. The rearrangement uses TRBV5-1 and TRBJ2-1; D remains unclear. V shed 0 bases and J shed 7 bases, with 5 bases lying between them. Germline V CDR1 and CDR2: SGHRS, YFSETQ. This CDR3 spans 12 amino acids. The CDR3 region is CASSLARNEQFF. The CDR3 nucleotides read TGCGCCAGCAGCTTGGCCCGGAATGAGCAGTTCTTC.

In this sample, this clonotype turned up a few times. The rearrangement links TRBV20-1 to TRBJ2-3; D may match TRBD1 or TRBD2 (5 bases each). The CDR3 has 16 residues. V lost 0 bases, J lost 9 bases, and 22 bases lay in between. CDR1 is DFQATT, CDR2 SNEGSKA, per germline (reference sequence). The CDR3 nucleotides are TGCAGTGCTAGAGAGGGGGTTACAGCAATCTTAGGCACGCAGTATTTT. Protein product: CSAREGVTAILGTQYF.

In this sample, this clonotype turned up many times. The chain employs TRBV7-2 and TRBJ2-1; D ambiguous. Deletions cut 3 bases from V and 9 bases from J, with 6 bases between. CDR3 size: 11 residues. Germline V gives CDR1 SGHTA, CDR2 FQGNSA. CDR3: CASSFLGEQFF. In nucleotides, the CDR3 is TGTGCCAGCAGCTTCCTGGGTGAGCAGTTCTTC.